The rows below give T cell receptor beta chains drawn from one sample of a study of blood T cell repertoires in COVID-19. Generated by immunoSEQ multiplex PCR, the TCRdb table keeps only in-frame clones and is missing some. Counted here are around 100,000 clones, about 90% occurring once; the ten biggest clones make up approximately 10%. Sequencing was carried out using peripheral blood. The receptors were sampled from a man older than 75 with acute or convalescent COVID-19. Both conserved end residues are part of each CDR3. D genes are given only for firm matches. Clone size is stated in some rows and not others, as once, few, many or a class when expanded.

abundance: -
v_gene: TRBV5-1
j_gene: TRBJ2-7
d_gene: -
CDR3nt: TGCGCCAGCAGCTTGGAAGGGGGTAGGATTGGGCAGTACTTC
CDR3aa: CASSLEGGRIGQYF

abundance: -
v_gene: TRBV9
j_gene: TRBJ2-3
d_gene: -
CDR3nt: TGTGCCAGTAGAGAAGAGAGGGAGGAAGGCACAGATACGCAGTATTTT
CDR3aa: CASREEREEGTDTQYF

abundance: -
v_gene: TRBV5-6
j_gene: TRBJ2-7
d_gene: -
CDR3nt: TGTGCCAGCAGCTCGGACAGCTACGAGCAGTACTTC
CDR3aa: CASSSDSYEQYF

abundance: -
v_gene: TRBV7-7
j_gene: TRBJ2-7
d_gene: TRBD1
CDR3nt: TGTGCCAGCAGCCCGGGACAGGGATTTTCCTACGAGCAGTACTTC
CDR3aa: CASSPGQGFSYEQYF

abundance: -
v_gene: TRBV28
j_gene: TRBJ2-3
d_gene: -
CDR3nt: TGTGCCAGCAGTTCCCCTCCAGGGGTAAGCACAGATACGCAGTATTTT
CDR3aa: CASSSPPGVSTDTQYF

abundance: -
v_gene: TRBV10-3
j_gene: TRBJ1-1
d_gene: -
CDR3nt: TGTGCCATCAGTGAGCGGGAGAACACTGAAGCTTTCTTT
CDR3aa: CAISERENTEAFF

abundance: -
v_gene: TRBV28
j_gene: TRBJ1-5
d_gene: TRBD1
CDR3nt: TGTGCCAGCAGTCCAGACAGGGGATTTAGCAATCAGCCCCAGCATTTT
CDR3aa: CASSPDRGFSNQPQHF

abundance: -
v_gene: TRBV5-1
j_gene: TRBJ1-4
d_gene: -
CDR3nt: TGCGCCAGCAGCCCGACAGCAACTAATGAAAAACTGTTTTTT
CDR3aa: CASSPTATNEKLFF

abundance: -
v_gene: TRBV2
j_gene: TRBJ1-5
d_gene: TRBD1
CDR3nt: TGTGCCAGCAGCGGGACAGTGGATAGCAATCAGCCCCAGCATTTT
CDR3aa: CASSGTVDSNQPQHF

abundance: -
v_gene: TRBV10-3
j_gene: TRBJ1-3
d_gene: -
CDR3nt: TGTGCCATCAGTCCTCAGGGTAGGAACACCATATATTTT
CDR3aa: CAISPQGRNTIYF

abundance: -
v_gene: TRBV5-1
j_gene: TRBJ1-6
d_gene: TRBD1
CDR3nt: TGCGCCAGCAGCTATACAGGGGCGGATTCACCCCTCCACTTT
CDR3aa: CASSYTGADSPLHF

abundance: -
v_gene: TRBV11-2
j_gene: TRBJ1-1
d_gene: -
CDR3nt: TGTGCCAGCAGCTTAGCTGCCGGGGGCGGGCGGGAGGCTTTCTTT
CDR3aa: CASSLAAGGGREAFF

abundance: -
v_gene: TRBV4-1
j_gene: TRBJ1-2
d_gene: -
CDR3nt: TGCGCCAGCAGCCAAGATAGGTTAGGAACAGACTATGGCTACACCTTC
CDR3aa: CASSQDRLGTDYGYTF

abundance: -
v_gene: TRBV28
j_gene: TRBJ1-2
d_gene: -
CDR3nt: TGTGCCAGCAGTTTACAGTATGGCTACACCTTC
CDR3aa: CASSLQYGYTF

abundance: -
v_gene: TRBV5-1
j_gene: TRBJ2-2
d_gene: -
CDR3nt: TGCGCCAGCACCACATCGGGGGGCGCGGGCACCGGGGAGCTGTTTTTT
CDR3aa: CASTTSGGAGTGELFF

abundance: -
v_gene: TRBV9
j_gene: TRBJ2-5
d_gene: TRBD1
CDR3nt: TGTGCCAGCAGCGCAGAGGGGGCCCGGGAGACCCAGTACTTC
CDR3aa: CASSAEGARETQYF

abundance: -
v_gene: TRBV9
j_gene: TRBJ1-1
d_gene: -
CDR3nt: TGTGCCAGCAGCGACGAGGGCCTGAACACTGAAGCTTTCTTT
CDR3aa: CASSDEGLNTEAFF

abundance: -
v_gene: TRBV6-2/TRBV6-3
j_gene: TRBJ2-7
d_gene: TRBD1
CDR3nt: TGTGCCAGCAGTTACCGTTACCGGGACAGGGACTGTCGCTTC
CDR3aa: CASSYRYRDRDCRF

abundance: -
v_gene: TRBV5-1
j_gene: TRBJ1-1
d_gene: TRBD1
CDR3nt: TGCGCCAGCAGCGGCGGGACAGGTAACACTGAAGCTTTCTTT
CDR3aa: CASSGGTGNTEAFF

abundance: -
v_gene: TRBV9
j_gene: TRBJ1-2
d_gene: TRBD1
CDR3nt: TGTGCCAGCAGCGTAGAACAGGGGGCTAACTATGGCTACACCTTC
CDR3aa: CASSVEQGANYGYTF

abundance: -
v_gene: TRBV7-8
j_gene: TRBJ1-5
d_gene: TRBD1
CDR3nt: TGTGCCAGCAGCCGAGCCGGGACAGGGGTTCAGCCCCAGCATTTT
CDR3aa: CASSRAGTGVQPQHF

abundance: -
v_gene: TRBV24-1
j_gene: TRBJ2-7
d_gene: -
CDR3nt: TGTGCCACCAGTGATTTCAAACAGGAGTTGGGCTACGAGCAGTACTTC
CDR3aa: CATSDFKQELGYEQYF

abundance: -
v_gene: TRBV30
j_gene: TRBJ1-6
d_gene: -
CDR3nt: TGTGCCTGGAAGAACAGGCGTTCCCCCCTCCACTTT
CDR3aa: CAWKNRRSPLHF

abundance: -
v_gene: TRBV6-5
j_gene: TRBJ1-2
d_gene: -
CDR3nt: TGTGCCAGCAGGGCTCCAGGGGAGTATGGCTACACCTTC
CDR3aa: CASRAPGEYGYTF

abundance: -
v_gene: TRBV19
j_gene: TRBJ1-5
d_gene: -
CDR3nt: TGTGCCAGTGGCCAGGGCCTCAATCAGCCCCAGCATTTT
CDR3aa: CASGQGLNQPQHF

abundance: once
v_gene: TRBV5-1
j_gene: TRBJ2-7
d_gene: TRBD2
CDR3nt: TGCGCCAGCAGCTTGGGGGCTAGCGGGGTCGAGCAGTACTTC
CDR3aa: CASSLGASGVEQYF

abundance: once
v_gene: TRBV7-9
j_gene: TRBJ1-4
d_gene: TRBD1
CDR3nt: TGTGCCAGCAGCTTAGGGTCAGGGGGAAAGAATGAAAAACTGTTTTTT
CDR3aa: CASSLGSGGKNEKLFF

abundance: -
v_gene: TRBV6-5
j_gene: TRBJ1-1
d_gene: TRBD1
CDR3nt: TGTGCCGGGGTTAAGAGGGACAGGGGGAACTCTGAAGCTTTCTTT
CDR3aa: CAGVKRDRGNSEAFF

abundance: -
v_gene: TRBV2
j_gene: TRBJ1-6
d_gene: TRBD1
CDR3nt: TGTGCCAGCAGCCCGTTGGGACAGACGGTCCCTAATTCACCCCTCCACTTT
CDR3aa: CASSPLGQTVPNSPLHF

abundance: -
v_gene: TRBV6-5
j_gene: TRBJ2-1
d_gene: TRBD1
CDR3nt: TGTGCCAGCAGCATACAGGGGGATTCCTACAATGAGCAGTTCTTC
CDR3aa: CASSIQGDSYNEQFF

abundance: -
v_gene: TRBV21-1
j_gene: TRBJ2-7
d_gene: -
CDR3nt: TGTGCCAGCAGCAAAAAACAGGGGACGCCTTACGAGCAGTACTTC
CDR3aa: CASSKKQGTPYEQYF

abundance: -
v_gene: TRBV7-8
j_gene: TRBJ1-5
d_gene: -
CDR3nt: TGTGCCAGCAGCTTAGTTAGGGAGTGGCCCCAGCATTTT
CDR3aa: CASSLVREWPQHF

abundance: few
v_gene: TRBV19
j_gene: TRBJ2-7
d_gene: -
CDR3nt: TGTGCCAGTAGTTCCAGGGCGGCCGAGCAGTACTTC
CDR3aa: CASSSRAAEQYF

abundance: -
v_gene: TRBV4-1
j_gene: TRBJ2-7
d_gene: TRBD2
CDR3nt: TGCGCCAGCAGCCCACTCCGGGACTACCGTTACTACGAGCAGTACTTC
CDR3aa: CASSPLRDYRYYEQYF

abundance: once
v_gene: TRBV4-1
j_gene: TRBJ1-2
d_gene: -
CDR3nt: TGCGCCAGCAGCCAAGTCCTAGGGGCGGGCTACACCTTC
CDR3aa: CASSQVLGAGYTF

abundance: -
v_gene: TRBV28
j_gene: TRBJ2-7
d_gene: TRBD1
CDR3nt: TGTGCCACTAGAGAGGGGGCTAGAAACGAGCAGTACTTC
CDR3aa: CATREGARNEQYF

abundance: -
v_gene: TRBV4-1
j_gene: TRBJ2-2
d_gene: TRBD1
CDR3nt: TGCGCCAGCAGCCAGGGTCCCGGGACAGGGTCGAACACCGGGGAGCTGTTTTTT
CDR3aa: CASSQGPGTGSNTGELFF

abundance: many
v_gene: TRBV12-3/TRBV12-4
j_gene: TRBJ1-2
d_gene: TRBD1
CDR3nt: TGTGCCAGCAGCCTAGGGGGCAAGGATGGCTACACCTTC
CDR3aa: CASSLGGKDGYTF

abundance: -
v_gene: TRBV5-1
j_gene: TRBJ2-1
d_gene: TRBD2
CDR3nt: TGCGCCAGCAGCTTGGGTAGCGGGAATGAGCAGTTCTTC
CDR3aa: CASSLGSGNEQFF

abundance: -
v_gene: TRBV28
j_gene: TRBJ1-2
d_gene: TRBD1
CDR3nt: TGTGCCAGCAGTTTACTCCCAGGGGGCGTCACCTTC
CDR3aa: CASSLLPGGVTF

abundance: -
v_gene: TRBV29-1
j_gene: TRBJ1-1
d_gene: TRBD1
CDR3nt: TGCAGCGTTGGAGACAGGGGGCAAGGAGCTTTCTTT
CDR3aa: CSVGDRGQGAFF

abundance: -
v_gene: TRBV19
j_gene: TRBJ1-1
d_gene: -
CDR3nt: TGTGCCAGTAGTTCCTGGGGGGGCGGGAACACTGAAGCTTTCTTT
CDR3aa: CASSSWGGGNTEAFF

abundance: -
v_gene: TRBV11-2
j_gene: TRBJ1-2
d_gene: TRBD1
CDR3nt: TGTGCCAGCAGTCGAGGGACAGGGGGCGCGTATGGCTACACCTTC
CDR3aa: CASSRGTGGAYGYTF

abundance: once
v_gene: TRBV7-9
j_gene: TRBJ1-4
d_gene: TRBD1
CDR3nt: TGTGCCAGCAGCTTGGGACAGGGCCCTCCTAATGAAAAACTGTTTTTT
CDR3aa: CASSLGQGPPNEKLFF